Shown below are 12 T cell receptor beta chains from a single sample sequenced in a study of T cell changes during pregnancy in multiple sclerosis. Using immunoSEQ multiplex PCR, the repertoire was profiled, and TCRdb retains in-frame clones only, with some absent. The top ten clones hold roughly 3% of a sample with fewer than 70,000 clones, 80% to 95% of them seen once. Sample: CD8+ T cells from peripheral blood mononuclear cells, taken in the third trimester of pregnancy. The receptors originated from a female donor in good health, enrolled as a control in a pregnancy study.

V gene TRBV13 combines with J gene TRBJ1-2; 10 bases align to TRBD1. With 7 bases clipped from V and 2 bases from J, the junction kept 1 base outside the gene matches. The CDR3 length is 13 residues. CDR1 is PRHDT, CDR2 FYEKMQ, per germline (reference sequence). The CDR3 sequence is CASTGQGNYGYTF. DNA of the CDR3: TGTGCCAGCACGGGACAGGGGAACTATGGCTACACCTTC.

The genes are TRBV9 and TRBJ2-7; 12 bases fit TRBD1. From germline, CDR1 is SGDLS and CDR2 YYNGEE. Trimming at V came to 3 bases and at J to 2 bases, leaving 3 bases not matched to a gene. The CDR3 runs 15 residues. CDR3 protein: CASSAGQGAAYEQYF. Here the CDR3 DNA reads TGTGCCAGCAGCGCGGGACAGGGGGCAGCCTACGAGCAGTACTTC.

The chain links TRBV6-5 to TRBJ1-1; TRBD1 agrees at 8 bases. V lost 4 bases to trimming and J lost 5 bases; unmatched junction nucleotides: 6. Germline V CDR1 and CDR2: MNHEY, SVGAGI. This CDR3 contains 14 residues. The CDR3 DNA is TGTGCCAGCAGTTTCGGACAGGGTGGGACTGAAGCTTTCTTT. Residues: CASSFGQGGTEAFF.

The chain uses TRBV5-5 and TRBJ1-1, with D possibly matching TRBD1 (5 bases). V lost 2 bases to trimming and J lost 6 bases, with 8 bases between them. This CDR3 has 12 residues. Germline V lookup: CDR1 SGHKS, CDR2 YYEKEE (reference sequence). The CDR3 DNA reads as TGTGCCAGCAGCTTCCAACAGGCTGAAGCTTTCTTT. Its protein is CASSFQQAEAFF.

Concerning this clone: The conserved final phenylalanine or tryptophan is absent from the CDR3, which likely points to a read error. The rearrangement joins TRBV5-6 to TRBJ2-7, with TRBD1 matching over 7 bases. Germline assignment: CDR1 SGHDT and CDR2 YYEEEE. The CDR3 is 16 residues long. The V and J ends lost 4 bases and 3 bases, in that order; junction bases with no gene match: 13. For the CDR3, the DNA is TGTGCCAGCAGCACCAACAGGGGACGCCTCTTCTACGAGCAGTACCTC. Its translation: CASSTNRGRLFYEQYL.

This chain joins TRBV7-9 and TRBJ2-5; no clear D. The CDR3 has 11 amino acids. The ends were cut back, 6 bases at V and 5 bases at J, with 7 bases in the middle. CDR1 is SEHNR, CDR2 FQNEAQ, per germline (reference sequence). The CDR3 protein is CASSFRETQYF. For the CDR3, the DNA is TGTGCCAGCAGTTTCCGGGAGACCCAGTACTTC.

This sequence joins TRBV19 and TRBJ1-5; tentative D call: TRBD1 (6 bases). V was trimmed by 5 bases and J by 1 base, leaving 15 bases between them. The CDR3 runs to 16 residues. The V gene's germline CDR1 is LNHDA and CDR2 SQIVND (reference sequence). The DNA of the CDR3 is TGTGCCAGTAGTTCATCCGGGACATTAAGCAATCAGCCCCAGCATTTT. It encodes CASSSSGTLSNQPQHF.

V and J are TRBV12-5 and TRBJ1-2, with TRBD1 matching 7 bases. Germline V gene sequence: CDR1 LGHNT, CDR2 FRNRAP. V was clipped by 3 bases and J by 5 bases; unmatched bases: 9. This CDR3 comprises 15 residues. The CDR3 loop is CASGFWDRSFYGYTF. The CDR3 DNA sequence: TGTGCTAGTGGTTTTTGGGACAGAAGCTTTTATGGCTACACCTTC.

This chain uses TRBV7-6 with TRBJ2-7, with a tentative D call TRBD1 (5 bases). In germline, CDR1 is SGHVS, CDR2 FNYEAQ. Trimming removed 5 bases from V and 6 bases from J, with 20 bases in between. The CDR3 spans 15 residues. CDR3 sequence: CASSGTGNLLGEQYF. The CDR3 region has the DNA TGTGCCAGCAGCGGAACAGGTAACTTACTTGGCGAGCAGTACTTC.

V and J are TRBV11-2 and TRBJ2-3; D gene ambiguous. CDR3 length: 15 amino acids. Trimming removed 6 bases from V and 1 base from J, with 14 bases in between. The germline V gene encodes CDR1 SGHAT and CDR2 FQNNGV. CDR3 DNA sequence: TGTGCCAGCAGTCGTACGCCGGGTGGCACAGATACGCAGTATTTT. Protein sequence: CASSRTPGGTDTQYF.

J is TRBJ1-5 and V is TRBV7-9, with D maybe TRBD1 (6 bases). The CDR3 sequence is 15 residues long. Germline CDR1 and CDR2: SEHNR and FQNEAQ (reference sequence). Trimming left V 5 bases short and J 4 bases short, with 15 bases between. CDR3 loop: CASSPGGRENQPQHF. The CDR3 region has the DNA TGTGCCAGCAGCCCGGGGGGCCGTGAGAATCAGCCCCAGCATTTT. The variable domain in full, completed from reference TRBV7-9 and TRBJ1-5, reads DTGVSQNPRHKITKRGQNVTFRCDPISEHNRLYWYRQTLGQGPEFLTYFQNEAQLEKSRLLSDRFSAERPKGSFSTLEIQRTEQGDSAMYLCASSPGGRENQPQHFGDGTRLSIL.

The chain recombines TRBV30 with TRBJ2-7, with D perhaps matching TRBD2 (5 bases). V lost 2 bases to trimming and J lost 3 bases, with 11 bases between them. Germline CDR1 GTSNPN, CDR2 SVGIG (reference sequence). This CDR3 has 13 amino acids. The CDR3 region is CAWSLGSSYEQYF. The DNA for the CDR3 is TGTGCCTGGAGTCTAGGGAGCAGCTACGAGCAGTACTTC.